Detailed here is one T cell receptor beta chain. The target of this receptor is not known. The sample holds no much larger clone one base away, and base qualities are not on file. CDR1 and CDR2, looked up from the germline V gene, are SGHDT and YYEEEE. V is pared back by 3 bases and J by 5 bases, with 2 bases lying between the germline termini. The CDR3, from cysteine to phenylalanine, totals 11 residues. Only CDR3 DNA remains: 33 bases, in frame from the first base. Library preparation employed the immunoSEQ multiplex PCR assay. The multiplex PCR relied on a mix of 60 forward primers for TCR Vbeta segments and 13 reverse primers for TCR Jbeta segments. Amplification of the CDR3 region of rearranged TCR beta genes was performed with a multiplex PCR assay on genomic DNA. The amplified TCR beta libraries were sequenced on the Illumina HiSeq System as 87-base-pair reads. The source study handled its data this way. A later analysis tallied around 82 million unique TCR beta chains across the 666 repertoires, and some 10 million of those chains were shared by two or more donors. Raw reads were error-corrected and collapsed into unique sequences by a nearest-neighbor algorithm in which closely related sequences were merged to remove PCR and sequencing errors. CDR3 sequences were aligned to IMGT reference sequences to assign V, D and J gene segments. For a sequence to be retained, a match of at least six nucleotides to both a V gene segment and a J gene segment was required. Rearrangements were called productive when the CDR3 lacked stop codons and stayed in frame with V and J; all others were non-productive. CDR3 was defined by IMGT convention, running from the second conserved V-encoded cysteine to the conserved J-encoded phenylalanine. The earlier analysis of about 640 of the donors excluded any sequence lacking an unambiguous match to a single V gene segment. An earlier analysis of several hundred of the donors classified V segments as functional when productive rearrangements were above 56.7% and as segregating when the standard deviation between donors was above 5%. To diagnose cytomegalovirus status from the catalog of TCR beta chain sequences, a statistical classification framework was built. In a later analysis, V and J genes were assigned by comparing TCR nucleotide sequences against IMGT/GENE-DB human TR gene sequences. In a later analysis, CDR3 sequences and most-parsimonious VDJ recombination scenarios were assigned using the TCRdist pipeline. In a later analysis, each TCR beta chain was defined by its CDR3 amino acid sequence together with its V-gene family, and reads lacking a unique V-gene family were excluded. To address suspected cross-contamination and a sequencing artifact, a later analysis removed 550 to 750 highly shared, low-generation-probability nucleotide sequences. In a later analysis, a clonal expansion index was calculated for each public chain from normalized within-repertoire ranks of inferred template counts. In a later analysis, generation probabilities were computed using a VDJ recombination model fitted to out-of-frame rearrangements, and the results were checked against IGoR. In a later analysis, hypergeometric tests were used to score TCR-TCR, TCR-HLA and TCR-CMV co-occurrence, with a repertoire-size bias correction applied to TCR pairs. To estimate false discovery rates, a later analysis permuted the HLA or CMV assignments 20 times. In a later analysis, co-occurring TCRs were grouped with DBSCAN, and TCRdist sequence similarity was added when clustering was performed within HLA-allele-positive subsets. Co-occurrence clustering excluded repertoires with fewer than 30,000 or more than 120,000 public chains, plus five with anomalous nucleotide sharing. TCRdb carries this immuneACCESS record with in-frame sequences only. Its versions omit some clonotypes, under half of them owing to an unresolved V gene in the studies checked, with the rest unexplained. V and J calls and clone size are as listed in that table; D and trimming were resolved from the DNA. This sample has some 140,000 clones in its table, and over 65% of those were observed once. About 2.1% of the sample goes to the ten largest clones.

The sample comes from a study of cytomegalovirus exposure and HLA in healthy donors (dated by TCRdb to 2016 to 2017). Context from the whole study: An earlier analysis of several hundred of the donors reported 276 Gb of sequence data and 90 million to 120 million unique TCR beta sequences obtained from approximately 180 million T cells. Using immunosequencing, the study profiled T cell repertoires from fewer than 700 subjects and related those repertoires to cytomegalovirus serostatus. Rather than using new phenotypic data, the later analysis identified candidate immune exposures from TCR beta sequences and from how often those sequences occurred across donors. High-throughput TCR immunosequencing, statistical association of individual TCRs with disease status, and machine learning were combined to predict cytomegalovirus infection status. To decide whether each TCR beta V gene segment behaved as functional or pseudogenic, an earlier analysis of several hundred of the donors relied on high-throughput TCR beta sequencing. Of the roughly 390 genotyped donors, approximately 83% fell in the genetic ancestry cluster associated with self-reported Caucasian donors. Roughly 290 gigabases of sequencing data and roughly 80 million unique TCR sequences made up an early release that covered approximately 700 HLA-typed donors. Across about 380 genotyped donors of the cohort, an average of about 220,000 unique TCR beta nucleotide sequences per donor were sequenced, and roughly a sixth of those sequences were non-productive. HLA typing included class I and class II loci at four-digit resolution. To study patterns of TCR occurrence, a later analysis re-analyzed previously published TCR beta repertoires from 500 to 850 donors and added high-resolution HLA genotyping. Genome-wide SNP genotypes for about three fifths of the roughly 670 donors were used in a later genetic analysis, which treated that subset as a discovery cohort. Besides the first cohort of roughly 700 subjects, a separate validation cohort made up of 120 different subjects was used. The study was designed to test whether signatures of past pathogen exposure could be identified by cataloging public T cell receptors. All discovery cohort repertoires had been generated using a single sequencing platform. Because of strong linkage in the cohort, roughly five DR-DQ haplotypes were treated as single units for association and clustering. The number of donors typed differed by locus, with roughly 629-640 for A, B, C, DRB1 and DQB1, around 520 for DQA1, 600 to 610 for DPA1, and 450 to 480 for DPB1. Donor age, sex, ethnicity and CMV serostatus were compiled alongside the repertoire data.

The cohort was made up of several hundred healthy bone marrow donors. Cohort members were all nominally healthy when sampled, although unrecorded immune exposures were likely present. The donor was CMV seronegative and belonged to the group of 352 seronegative cohort members. Every donor gave a peripheral blood sample, and the peripheral blood mononuclear cells from that sample were used for TCR beta sequencing. Genomic DNA extraction from the blood cell samples was performed with the Qiagen DNeasy Blood Extraction Kit. The full study reports these points: The authors suggested that the approach could potentially be extended to other disease states and immunological phenotypes. Broadly in line with IMGT annotations, most TCR beta V segments showed up in productive rearrangements about 87% or about 30% of the time in an earlier analysis of about 500 of the donors. Most TCR sequences were observed very rarely across donors, whereas some public TCRs were present in many individuals. Correlated functional status among segregating V segments might reflect linkage disequilibrium, but an unknown experimental factor could not be ruled out. In a later analysis, HLA-associated TCR beta chains were found to be more clonally expanded and to have lower generation probabilities than equally common non-associated chains. HLA typing was unavailable for some donors at each locus, so association tests used only the typed subset. Strong co-occurrence of HLA alleles, especially DR and DQ, made assigning TCR associations to individual alleles difficult. According to a later genetic analysis, donors in an Asian-associated ancestry cluster had fewer N-insertions in productive TCRs than the approximately 670-donor mean. In a later analysis, TCR association rates were found to vary across HLA loci, with the most associated TCRs seen for DRB1 alleles and the fewest for HLA-C alleles. A later analysis reported that several top co-occurrence clusters appeared linked to parvovirus B19, influenza, CMV and Epstein-Barr virus. Because counts were too low, 15 to 20 rarely observed V segments, including chromosome 9 orphons, were excluded from the earlier analysis of 587 of the donors. A few of the identified cytomegalovirus-associated TCR beta chains were confirmed in vitro to be specific for cytomegalovirus antigens. An association between a missense DCLRE1C variant and V-gene and J-gene trimming of TCR beta chains was found in a later genetic analysis and replicated in an independent cohort. Because the 87-base-pair reads could not distinguish some IMGT-functional V segments, including TRBV6-2 and TRBV6-3, those segments were excluded. A further reported finding was that TCR beta sequences accurately predicted the HLA-A and HLA-B alleles for most subjects in the first cohort. The only immune exposure information available for the cohort was CMV serostatus. A later analysis associated about 17,000 TCR beta sequences with specific HLA alleles at a false discovery rate of 0.05. The cohort was sequenced for TCR beta chains only, and without alpha or paired-chain data the features that could be detected were limited. The study gave a list of more than 150 TCR beta chains associated with cytomegalovirus. According to a later analysis, most CMV-associated TCR beta chains appeared to be HLA-restricted, and the HLA associations seemed to be driven largely by CMV exposure. Sequencing depth was assumed to be roughly uniform across donors in the presence/absence analyses, though that assumption may not hold. A cluster of highly shared sequence variants was judged likely to be a technical artifact of the sequencing pipeline. In both the original and validation cohorts, the classifier was reported to diagnose cytomegalovirus status with high specificity and sensitivity.

This chain is built from TRBV5-6 and TRBJ2-2; no D segment can be confidently identified. Material for sequencing was PBMCs. This receptor was obtained from a man aged 25-40 years in good health and CMV-seronegative. The bases read TGTGCCAGCAGCTCTACCGGGGAGCTGTTTTTT. This translates into CASSSTGELFF.